This is a list of T cell receptor beta chains from one sample in a study of cytomegalovirus exposure and HLA in healthy donors. Clones were sequenced by immunoSEQ multiplex PCR, and TCRdb holds only the in-frame ones, with some missing. The sample includes about 140,000 clones, about four fifths of them seen just once. Sample: PBMCs. The receptors come from a woman in her thirties or forties in good health and CMV-seropositive. Each CDR3 is given with its conserved first and last residue. A D gene is named only where the DNA matches it firmly. Clone size is not always given. Where it is, it says once, few, many or a class for expanded clones.

d_gene,v_gene,abundance,j_gene,CDR3nt,CDR3aa
TRBD2,TRBV28,once,TRBJ2-7,TGTGCCAGCAGAGAACTAGCGGGGTGGTACGAGCAGTACTTC,CASRELAGWYEQYF
.,TRBV4-2,.,TRBJ2-3,TGTGCCAGCAGCCAGAGCGGGACAGATACGCAGTATTTT,CASSQSGTDTQYF
.,TRBV6-5,.,TRBJ2-4,TGTGCCAGCAGTCGTAGCGGTCTAGCCAAAAACATTCAGTACTTC,CASSRSGLAKNIQYF
.,TRBV30,.,TRBJ2-2,TGTGCCTGGAGGGAGGGGACCGGGGAGCTGTTTTTT,CAWREGTGELFF
TRBD2,TRBV6-1,.,TRBJ2-7,TGTGCCAGCAATTCCGGGACTAGCGGGACCCTGGAGCAGTACTTC,CASNSGTSGTLEQYF
.,TRBV14,.,TRBJ2-4,TGTGCCAGCAGCCAAGATCGAAACATTCAGTACTTC,CASSQDRNIQYF
.,TRBV5-5,.,TRBJ2-4,TGTGCCAGCAGCAGGACAGAAACCAAAAACATTCAGTACTTC,CASSRTETKNIQYF
.,TRBV4-1,.,TRBJ2-3,TGCGCCAGCAGCCAAGACGACTTCCTCACGCAGTATTTT,CASSQDDFLTQYF
TRBD1,TRBV27,.,TRBJ1-1,TGTGCCAGCAGACCCCCGGACAGGGGGCAAGGAGGGGACACTGAAGCTTTCTTT,CASRPPDRGQGGDTEAFF
.,TRBV5-1,once,TRBJ1-2,TGCGCCAGCAGCTTACAGGGCGGGTTACATGGCTACACCTTC,CASSLQGGLHGYTF
TRBD1,TRBV11-2,.,TRBJ1-1,TGTGCCAGCAGCTCAATTCGTTCCGGGACAGGGGGCGAGGGGACTGAAGCTTTCTTT,CASSSIRSGTGGEGTEAFF
.,TRBV4-2,.,TRBJ2-1,TGTGCCAGCAGCCCCGGGACGGCCGGGAGTGAGCAGTTCTTC,CASSPGTAGSEQFF
.,TRBV7-9,.,TRBJ2-2,TGTTCCAGCAGCCCTACACTAGGCGCCGGGGAGCTGTTTTTT,CSSSPTLGAGELFF
TRBD1,TRBV15,.,TRBJ2-7,TGTGCCACCAGCAGAGATCGACAGGGACCCTACGAGCAGTACTTC,CATSRDRQGPYEQYF
TRBD1,TRBV27,.,TRBJ2-3,TGTGCCAGCAGTTTCCACAGGGGCCAAGATACGCAGTATTTT,CASSFHRGQDTQYF
TRBD1,TRBV29-1,few,TRBJ1-2,TGCAGCGTTCTACAGGGGGAAGGCTATGGCTACACCTTC,CSVLQGEGYGYTF
.,TRBV27,.,TRBJ2-2,TGTGCCAGCAGTCGCGACAGACTTAACACCGGGGAGCTGTTTTTT,CASSRDRLNTGELFF
TRBD2,TRBV7-6,.,TRBJ2-1,TGTGCCAGCAGCGCAACTAGCGGGAGAGTCAATGAGCAGTTCTTC,CASSATSGRVNEQFF
.,TRBV18,.,TRBJ1-4,TGTGCCAGCTCACCGGAAACAGCCACTGCAACTAATGAAAAACTGTTTTTT,CASSPETATATNEKLFF